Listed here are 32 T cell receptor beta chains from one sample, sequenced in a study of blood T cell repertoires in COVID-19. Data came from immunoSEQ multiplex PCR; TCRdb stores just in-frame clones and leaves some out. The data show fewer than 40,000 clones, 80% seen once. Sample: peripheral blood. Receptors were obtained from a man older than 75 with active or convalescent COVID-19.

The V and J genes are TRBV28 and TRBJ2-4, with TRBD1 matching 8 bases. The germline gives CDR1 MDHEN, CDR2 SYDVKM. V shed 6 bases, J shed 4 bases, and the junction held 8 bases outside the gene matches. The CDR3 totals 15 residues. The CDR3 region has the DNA TGTGCCAGCAGCTCGGTCCGGGACAGGAAAAACATTCAGTACTTC. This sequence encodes CASSSVRDRKNIQYF.

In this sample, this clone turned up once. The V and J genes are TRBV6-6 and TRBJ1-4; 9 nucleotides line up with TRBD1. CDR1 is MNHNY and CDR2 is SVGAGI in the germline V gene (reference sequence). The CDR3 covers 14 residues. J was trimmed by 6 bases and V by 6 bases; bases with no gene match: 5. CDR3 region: CASSHGDRDEKLFF. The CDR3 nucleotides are TGTGCCAGCAGCCACGGGGACAGGGATGAAAAACTGTTTTTT.

CDR3 nucleotides: TGTGCCACGGTGGACAGGGGGATCACTGAAGCTTTCTTT. It translates to CATVDRGITEAFF. This sequence joins TRBV19 and TRBJ1-1, with 10 positions matching TRBD1. The J segment lost 4 bases and the V segment lost 10 bases, leaving 6 bases of the junction unmatched. The CDR3 contains 13 residues. The germline V gene encodes CDR1 LNHDA and CDR2 SQIVND (reference sequence).

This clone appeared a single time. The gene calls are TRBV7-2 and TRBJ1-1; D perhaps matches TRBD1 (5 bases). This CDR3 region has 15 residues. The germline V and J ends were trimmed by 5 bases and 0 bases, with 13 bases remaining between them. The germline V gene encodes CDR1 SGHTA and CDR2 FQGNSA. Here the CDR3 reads CASSAQTGMNTEAFF. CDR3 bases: TGTGCCAGCAGCGCACAAACAGGTATGAACACTGAAGCTTTCTTT.

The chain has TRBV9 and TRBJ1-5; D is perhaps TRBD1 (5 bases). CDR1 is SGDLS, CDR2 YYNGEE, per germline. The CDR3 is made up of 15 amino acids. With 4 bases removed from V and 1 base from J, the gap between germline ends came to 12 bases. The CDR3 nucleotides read TGTGCCAGCAGCCCTCTCGGGGGAAGCAATCAGCCCCAGCATTTT. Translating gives CASSPLGGSNQPQHF.

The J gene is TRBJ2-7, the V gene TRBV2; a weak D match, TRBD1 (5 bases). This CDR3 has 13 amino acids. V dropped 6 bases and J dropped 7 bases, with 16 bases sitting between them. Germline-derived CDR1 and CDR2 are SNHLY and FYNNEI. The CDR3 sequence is CASRSDSAEEQYF. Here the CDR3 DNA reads TGTGCCAGCAGGTCAGACAGTGCAGAGGAGCAGTACTTC.

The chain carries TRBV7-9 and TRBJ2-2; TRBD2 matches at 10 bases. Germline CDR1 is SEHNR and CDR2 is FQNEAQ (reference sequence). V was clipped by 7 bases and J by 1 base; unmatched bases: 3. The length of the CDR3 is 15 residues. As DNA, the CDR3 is TGTGCCAGCACCGGGACTAGCGAGAACACCGGGGAGCTGTTTTTT. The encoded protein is CASTGTSENTGELFF.

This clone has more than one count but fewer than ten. In DNA form, the CDR3 reads TGTGCCAGCAGACACTTAGCGGACTCCTACAATGAGCAGTTCTTC. Its protein is CASRHLADSYNEQFF. This chain connects TRBV28 to TRBJ2-1; D perhaps matches TRBD2 (6 bases). With 6 bases removed from V and 0 bases from J, the gap between germline ends came to 12 bases. Germline V gene lookup returns CDR1 MDHEN and CDR2 SYDVKM. The CDR3 length is 15 residues.

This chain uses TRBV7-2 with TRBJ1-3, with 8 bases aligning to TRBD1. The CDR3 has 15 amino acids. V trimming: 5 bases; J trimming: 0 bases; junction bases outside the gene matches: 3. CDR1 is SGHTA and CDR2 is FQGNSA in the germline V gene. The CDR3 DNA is TGTGCCAGCAGCCCGACAGGGGACTCTGGAAACACCATATATTTT. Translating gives CASSPTGDSGNTIYF.

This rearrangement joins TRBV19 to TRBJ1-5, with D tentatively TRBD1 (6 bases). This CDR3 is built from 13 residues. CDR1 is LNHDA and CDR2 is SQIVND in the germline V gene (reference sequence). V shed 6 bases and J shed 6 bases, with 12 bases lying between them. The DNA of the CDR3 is TGTGCCAGTAGCCCCGGGGGGCTTCAGCCCCAGCATTTT. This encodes CASSPGGLQPQHF. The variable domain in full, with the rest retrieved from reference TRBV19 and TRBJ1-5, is DGGITQSPKYLFRKEGQNVTLSCEQNLNHDAMYWYRQDPGQGLRLIYYSQIVNDFQKGDIAEGYSVSREKKESFPLTVTSAQKNPTAFYLCASSPGGLQPQHFGDGTRLSIL.

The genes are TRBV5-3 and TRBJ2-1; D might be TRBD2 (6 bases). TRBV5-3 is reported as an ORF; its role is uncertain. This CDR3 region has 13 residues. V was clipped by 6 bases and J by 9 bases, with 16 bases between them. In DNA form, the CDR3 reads TGTGCCAGAAAGGTCGGGAGCTGGGTTGAGCAGTTCTTC. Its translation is CARKVGSWVEQFF.

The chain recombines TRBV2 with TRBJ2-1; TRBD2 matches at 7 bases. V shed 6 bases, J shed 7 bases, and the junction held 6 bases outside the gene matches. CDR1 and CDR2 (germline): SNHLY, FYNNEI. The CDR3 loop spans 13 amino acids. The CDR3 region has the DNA TGTGCCAGCAGACCGACCGGGGGGAATGAGCAGTTCTTC. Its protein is CASRPTGGNEQFF.

CDR3 loop: CASSPRSVAKNIQYF. For the CDR3, the DNA is TGTGCCAGCAGCCCGCGGTCAGTAGCCAAAAACATTCAGTACTTC. The chain carries TRBV11-1 and TRBJ2-4, with D unresolved. V shed 5 bases and J shed 0 bases, with 11 bases lying between them. The CDR3 is made up of 15 amino acids. Germline-derived CDR1 and CDR2 are SGHAT and FQDESV (reference sequence).

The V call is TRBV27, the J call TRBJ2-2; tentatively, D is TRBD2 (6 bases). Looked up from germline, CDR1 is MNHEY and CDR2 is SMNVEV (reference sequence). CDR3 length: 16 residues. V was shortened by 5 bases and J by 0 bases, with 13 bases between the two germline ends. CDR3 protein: CASSGASAANTGELFF. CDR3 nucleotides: TGTGCCAGCAGTGGGGCTAGCGCCGCGAACACCGGGGAGCTGTTTTTT.

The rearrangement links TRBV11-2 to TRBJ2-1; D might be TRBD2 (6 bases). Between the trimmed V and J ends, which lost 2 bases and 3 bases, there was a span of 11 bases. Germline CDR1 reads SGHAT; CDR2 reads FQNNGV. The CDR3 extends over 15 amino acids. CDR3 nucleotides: TGTGCCAGCAGCTTATCGGGAGTTCTCTACAATGAGCAGTTCTTC. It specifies CASSLSGVLYNEQFF.

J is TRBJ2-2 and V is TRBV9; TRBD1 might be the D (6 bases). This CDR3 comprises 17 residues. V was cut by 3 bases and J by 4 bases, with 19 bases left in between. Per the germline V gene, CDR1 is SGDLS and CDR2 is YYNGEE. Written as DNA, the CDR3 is TGTGCCAGCAGCGCCCGCTACAGGGCCGTGGGCACCGGGGAGCTGTTTTTT. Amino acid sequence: CASSARYRAVGTGELFF.

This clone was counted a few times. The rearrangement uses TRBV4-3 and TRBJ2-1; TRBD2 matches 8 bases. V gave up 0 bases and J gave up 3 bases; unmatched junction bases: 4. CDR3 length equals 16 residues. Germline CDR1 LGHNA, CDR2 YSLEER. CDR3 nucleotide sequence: TGCGCCAGCAGCCAAGATAACAGCGGGGGCTACAATGAGCAGTTCTTC. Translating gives CASSQDNSGGYNEQFF.

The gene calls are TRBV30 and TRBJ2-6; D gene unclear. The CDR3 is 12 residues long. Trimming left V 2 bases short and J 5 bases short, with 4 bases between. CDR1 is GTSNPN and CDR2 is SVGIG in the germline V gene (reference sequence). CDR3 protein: CAWSSWANVLTF. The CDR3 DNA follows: TGTGCCTGGAGTTCCTGGGCCAACGTCCTGACTTTC.

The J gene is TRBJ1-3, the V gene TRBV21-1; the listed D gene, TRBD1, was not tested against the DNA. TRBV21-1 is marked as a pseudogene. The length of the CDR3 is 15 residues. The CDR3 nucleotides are TGTGCCAGCAGCAAAGTGACAGTCTCTGGAAACACCATATATTTT. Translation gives CASSKVTVSGNTIYF.

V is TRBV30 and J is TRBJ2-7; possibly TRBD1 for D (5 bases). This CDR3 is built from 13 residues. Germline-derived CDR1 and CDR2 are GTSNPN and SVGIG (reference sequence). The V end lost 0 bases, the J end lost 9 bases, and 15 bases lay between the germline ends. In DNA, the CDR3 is TGTGCCTGGAGTGTCACAGACAGTAGTTCGCAGTACTTC. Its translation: CAWSVTDSSSQYF. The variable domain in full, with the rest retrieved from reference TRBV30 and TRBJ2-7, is SQTIHQWPATLVQPVGSPLSLECTVEGTSNPNLYWYRQAAGRGLQLLFYSVGIGQISSEVPQNLSASRPQDRQFILSSKKLLLSDSGFYLCAWSVTDSSSQYFGPGTRLTVT.

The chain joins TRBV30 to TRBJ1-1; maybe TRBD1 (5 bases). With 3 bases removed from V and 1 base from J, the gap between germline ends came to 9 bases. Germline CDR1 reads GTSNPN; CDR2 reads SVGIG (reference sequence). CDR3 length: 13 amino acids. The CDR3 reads CAWRAGQNTEAFF. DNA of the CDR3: TGTGCCTGGAGGGCAGGACAGAACACTGAAGCTTTCTTT.

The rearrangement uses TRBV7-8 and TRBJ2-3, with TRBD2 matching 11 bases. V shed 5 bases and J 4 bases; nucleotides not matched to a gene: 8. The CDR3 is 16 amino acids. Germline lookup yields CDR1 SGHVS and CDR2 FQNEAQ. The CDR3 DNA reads TGTGCCAGCAGCGGACCTAGCGGGGGGTACTCAGATACGCAGTATTTT. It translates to CASSGPSGGYSDTQYF.

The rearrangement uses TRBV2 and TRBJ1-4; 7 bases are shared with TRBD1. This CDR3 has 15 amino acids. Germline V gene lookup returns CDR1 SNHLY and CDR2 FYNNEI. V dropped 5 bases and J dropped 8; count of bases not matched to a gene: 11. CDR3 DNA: TGTGCCAGCAGTCGGTCAGGGGGTTTAGAAGAAAAACTGTTTTTT. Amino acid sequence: CASSRSGGLEEKLFF.

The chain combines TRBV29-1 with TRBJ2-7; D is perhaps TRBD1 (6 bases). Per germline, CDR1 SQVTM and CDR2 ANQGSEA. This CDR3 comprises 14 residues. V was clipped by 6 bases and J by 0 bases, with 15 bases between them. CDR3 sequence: CSVGTNPSSYEQYF. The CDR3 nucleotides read TGCAGCGTCGGGACAAATCCAAGCTCCTACGAGCAGTACTTC.

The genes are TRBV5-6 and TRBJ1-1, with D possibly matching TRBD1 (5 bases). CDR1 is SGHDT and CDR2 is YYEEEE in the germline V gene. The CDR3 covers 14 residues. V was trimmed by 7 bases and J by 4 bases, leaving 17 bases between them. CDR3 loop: CASAPRGWFTEAFF. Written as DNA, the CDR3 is TGTGCCAGCGCACCGCGGGGGTGGTTCACTGAAGCTTTCTTT.

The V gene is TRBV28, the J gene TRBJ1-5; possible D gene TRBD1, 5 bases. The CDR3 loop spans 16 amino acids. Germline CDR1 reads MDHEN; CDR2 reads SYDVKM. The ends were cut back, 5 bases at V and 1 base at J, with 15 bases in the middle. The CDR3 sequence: CASSDAQGGSNQPQHF. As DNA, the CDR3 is TGTGCCAGCAGTGATGCCCAGGGAGGGAGCAATCAGCCCCAGCATTTT.

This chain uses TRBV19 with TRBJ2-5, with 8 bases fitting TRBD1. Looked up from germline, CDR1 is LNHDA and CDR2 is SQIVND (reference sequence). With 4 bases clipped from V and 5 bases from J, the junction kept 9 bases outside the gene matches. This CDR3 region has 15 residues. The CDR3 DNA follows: TGTGCCAGTAGTAACTCCCAGGGGGCTGCGGAGACCCAGTACTTC. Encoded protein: CASSNSQGAAETQYF.

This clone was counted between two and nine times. The CDR3 bases are TGTGCCAGCAGCTTAACCCGGGACAGGGGACTGAACACTGAAGCTTTCTTT. Its protein product is CASSLTRDRGLNTEAFF. The genes are TRBV28 and TRBJ1-1; 10 positions match TRBD1. Germline values: CDR1 MDHEN, CDR2 SYDVKM. The CDR3 loop spans 17 amino acids. V gave up 6 bases and J gave up 0 bases; unmatched junction bases: 10.

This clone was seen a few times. This CDR3 is CASSLGTLTEEQYF. The CDR3 bases are TGTGCCAGCAGCCTTGGGACACTGACGGAAGAGCAGTACTTC. This chain joins TRBV5-8 and TRBJ2-7; TRBD1 might be the D (6 bases). The germline V gene encodes CDR1 SGHTS and CDR2 YDEGEE. Trimming cost V 4 bases and J 7 bases, with 18 bases left between them. The CDR3 loop spans 14 amino acids.

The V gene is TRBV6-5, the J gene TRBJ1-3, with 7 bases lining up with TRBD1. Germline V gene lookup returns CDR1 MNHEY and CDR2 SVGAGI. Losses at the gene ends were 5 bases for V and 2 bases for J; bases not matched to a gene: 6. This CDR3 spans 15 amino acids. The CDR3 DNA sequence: TGTGCCAGCAGTACACAGGGGTTAGCTGGAAACACCATATATTTT. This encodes CASSTQGLAGNTIYF.

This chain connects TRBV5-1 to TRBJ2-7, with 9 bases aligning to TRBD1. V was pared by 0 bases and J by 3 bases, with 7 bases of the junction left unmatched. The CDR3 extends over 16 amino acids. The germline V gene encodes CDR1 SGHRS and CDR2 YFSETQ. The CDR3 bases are TGCGCCAGCAGCTTGGGGGAGGGGACAGGGTACTACGAGCAGTACTTC. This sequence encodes CASSLGEGTGYYEQYF.

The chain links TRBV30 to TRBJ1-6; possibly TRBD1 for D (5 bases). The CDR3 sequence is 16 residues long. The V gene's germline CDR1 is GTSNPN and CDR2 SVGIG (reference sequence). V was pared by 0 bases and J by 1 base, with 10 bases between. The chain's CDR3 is CAWSVRQGSYNSPLHF. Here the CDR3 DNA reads TGTGCCTGGAGTGTACGTCAGGGTTCCTATAATTCACCCCTCCACTTT.